This note documents a single T cell receptor (beta chain) sequence. This entry is derived from a study of OX40 agonist ivuxolimab in advanced cancers. The assay was immunoSEQ multiplex PCR, and TCRdb's table has in-frame clones only and misses some. The sample includes 75,000 to 100,000 clones, 84% of them seen just once. V was pared by 7 bases and J by 3 bases, with 9 bases between. This CDR3 is 12 amino acids long. CDR1 and CDR2 (germline): MDHEN, SYDVKM. The chain combines TRBV28 with TRBJ1-1; unclear D gene. This sequence originates from an adult with an advanced solid tumor such as melanoma, head and neck, liver or kidney cancer. The material sequenced was CD4+ or CD8+ T cells sorted from blood, taken in a trial of the OX40 agonist ivuxolimab. The CDR3 region has the DNA TGTGCCAGCACCCCCGGGTACACTGAAGCTTTCTTT. Translation: CASTPGYTEAFF.